Listed below are T cell receptor beta chains from one sample, sequenced in a study of cytomegalovirus exposure and HLA in healthy donors. The table came from immunoSEQ multiplex PCR; TCRdb's copy has only in-frame clones and leaves some out. The table has some 330,000 clones, about nine tenths seen once; the top ten hold 0.65% to 0.85%. Sequenced input: PBMCs. These receptors all come from a woman aged 18-30 years in good health and CMV-seronegative. CDR3s include the opening cysteine and the closing phenylalanine or tryptophan. The D gene is left open where the match is weak. Clone sizes are given selectively: once, few, many, or a class where the clone is expanded.

d_call	j_call	clone_size	v_call	cdr3_nt	cdr3_aa
.	TRBJ1-1	.	TRBV30	TGTGCCTGGAGTGGCCCGGGCACTGAAGCTTTCTTT	CAWSGPGTEAFF
TRBD2	TRBJ2-1	.	TRBV18	TGTGCCAGCTCACCACCGGGACTAGGCCGGGGAGAGCAGTTCTTC	CASSPPGLGRGEQFF
TRBD2	TRBJ2-2	.	TRBV5-1	TGCGCCAGCAGCTTGTTTAGCGGGTCGAACACCGGGGAGCTGTTTTTT	CASSLFSGSNTGELFF
.	TRBJ1-3	.	TRBV9	TGTGCCAGCAGCGTAGCGGAAGCCCGAGGAGAAGACACCATATATTTT	CASSVAEARGEDTIYF
.	TRBJ1-2	few	TRBV28	TGTGCCAGCAGTCGCTCTGGACAGCTGTGGGGCTACACCTTC	CASSRSGQLWGYTF
TRBD1	TRBJ2-7	.	TRBV18	TGTGCCAGCTCACCTGGGACAGGAGGTTACGAGCAGTACTTC	CASSPGTGGYEQYF
TRBD2	TRBJ2-2	.	TRBV2	TGTGCCAGCAGTCCGGGGGGACGGCTCTCGAACACCGGGGAGCTGTTTTTT	CASSPGGRLSNTGELFF
TRBD1	TRBJ1-4	.	TRBV29-1	TGCAGCGTTGAAGGGACAGGGCCGGAACTGTTTTTT	CSVEGTGPELFF
TRBD2	TRBJ2-5	.	TRBV7-2	TGTGCCAGCAGCCCTCTTTGGGGACTAGCTCGAGAGACCCAGTACTTC	CASSPLWGLARETQYF
TRBD1	TRBJ1-2	.	TRBV18	TGTGCCAGCTCACCCCAAACCCGGACAGGGGACTATGGCTACACCTTC	CASSPQTRTGDYGYTF
TRBD1	TRBJ1-2	.	TRBV6-6	TGTGCCAGCAGTAGGGACAGAGCTAACTATGGCTACACCTTC	CASSRDRANYGYTF
TRBD2	TRBJ2-7	.	TRBV7-9	TGTGCCAGCAGCTTATCTAGCGGGAGGAAGTGGTCCTACGAGCAGTACTTC	CASSLSSGRKWSYEQYF